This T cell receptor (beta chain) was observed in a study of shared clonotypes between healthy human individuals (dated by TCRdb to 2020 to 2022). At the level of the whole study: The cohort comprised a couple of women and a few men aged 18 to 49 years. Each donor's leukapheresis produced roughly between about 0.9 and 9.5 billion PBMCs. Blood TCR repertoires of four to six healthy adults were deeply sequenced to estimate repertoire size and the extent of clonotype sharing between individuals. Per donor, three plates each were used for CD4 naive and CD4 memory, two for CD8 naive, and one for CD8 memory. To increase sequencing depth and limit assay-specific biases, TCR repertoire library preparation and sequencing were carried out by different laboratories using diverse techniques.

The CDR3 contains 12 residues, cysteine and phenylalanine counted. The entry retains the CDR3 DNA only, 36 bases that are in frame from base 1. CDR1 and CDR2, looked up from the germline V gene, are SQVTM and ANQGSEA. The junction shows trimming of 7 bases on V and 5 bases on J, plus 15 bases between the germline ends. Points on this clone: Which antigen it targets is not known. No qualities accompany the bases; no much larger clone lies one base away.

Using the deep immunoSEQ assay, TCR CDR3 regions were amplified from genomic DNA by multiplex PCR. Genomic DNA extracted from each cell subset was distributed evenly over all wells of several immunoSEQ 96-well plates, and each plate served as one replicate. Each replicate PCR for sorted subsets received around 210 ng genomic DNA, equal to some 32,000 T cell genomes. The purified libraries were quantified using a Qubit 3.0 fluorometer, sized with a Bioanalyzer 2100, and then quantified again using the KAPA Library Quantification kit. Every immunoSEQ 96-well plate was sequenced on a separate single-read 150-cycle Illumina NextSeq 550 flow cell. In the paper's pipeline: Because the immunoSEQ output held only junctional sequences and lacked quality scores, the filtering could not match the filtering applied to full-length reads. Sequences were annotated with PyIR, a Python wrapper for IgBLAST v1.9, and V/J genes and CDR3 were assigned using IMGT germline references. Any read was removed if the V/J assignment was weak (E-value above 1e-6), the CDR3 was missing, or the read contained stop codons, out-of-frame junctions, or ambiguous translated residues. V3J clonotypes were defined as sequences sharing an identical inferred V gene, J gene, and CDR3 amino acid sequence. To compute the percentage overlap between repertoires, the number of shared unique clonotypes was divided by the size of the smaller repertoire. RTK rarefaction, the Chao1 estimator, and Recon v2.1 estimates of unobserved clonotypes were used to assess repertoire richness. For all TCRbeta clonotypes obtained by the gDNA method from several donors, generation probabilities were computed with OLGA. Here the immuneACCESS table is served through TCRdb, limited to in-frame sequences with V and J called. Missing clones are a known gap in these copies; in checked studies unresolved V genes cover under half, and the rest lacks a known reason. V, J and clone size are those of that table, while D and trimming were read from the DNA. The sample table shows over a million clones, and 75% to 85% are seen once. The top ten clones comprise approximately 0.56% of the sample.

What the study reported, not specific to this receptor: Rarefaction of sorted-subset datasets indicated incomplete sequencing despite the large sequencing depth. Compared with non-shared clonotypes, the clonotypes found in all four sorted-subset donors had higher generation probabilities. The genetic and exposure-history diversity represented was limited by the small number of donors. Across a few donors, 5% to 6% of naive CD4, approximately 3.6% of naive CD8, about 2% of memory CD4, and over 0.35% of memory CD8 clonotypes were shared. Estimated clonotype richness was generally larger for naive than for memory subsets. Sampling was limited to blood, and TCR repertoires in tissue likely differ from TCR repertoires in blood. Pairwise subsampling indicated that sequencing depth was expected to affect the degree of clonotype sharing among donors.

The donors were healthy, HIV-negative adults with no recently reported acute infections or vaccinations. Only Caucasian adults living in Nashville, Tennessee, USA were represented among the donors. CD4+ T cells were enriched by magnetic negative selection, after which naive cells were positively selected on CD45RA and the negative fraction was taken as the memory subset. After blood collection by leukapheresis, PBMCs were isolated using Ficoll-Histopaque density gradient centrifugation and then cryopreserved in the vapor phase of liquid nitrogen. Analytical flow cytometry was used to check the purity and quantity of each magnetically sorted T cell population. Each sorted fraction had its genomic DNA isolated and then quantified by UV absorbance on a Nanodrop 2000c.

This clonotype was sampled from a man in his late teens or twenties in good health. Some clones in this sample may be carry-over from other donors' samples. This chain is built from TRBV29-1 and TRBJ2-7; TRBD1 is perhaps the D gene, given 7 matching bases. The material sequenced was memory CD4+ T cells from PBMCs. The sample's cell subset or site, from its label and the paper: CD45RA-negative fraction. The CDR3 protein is CSAQGGVHEQYF. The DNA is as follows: TGCAGCGCCCAGGGGGGAGTGCACGAGCAGTACTTC.